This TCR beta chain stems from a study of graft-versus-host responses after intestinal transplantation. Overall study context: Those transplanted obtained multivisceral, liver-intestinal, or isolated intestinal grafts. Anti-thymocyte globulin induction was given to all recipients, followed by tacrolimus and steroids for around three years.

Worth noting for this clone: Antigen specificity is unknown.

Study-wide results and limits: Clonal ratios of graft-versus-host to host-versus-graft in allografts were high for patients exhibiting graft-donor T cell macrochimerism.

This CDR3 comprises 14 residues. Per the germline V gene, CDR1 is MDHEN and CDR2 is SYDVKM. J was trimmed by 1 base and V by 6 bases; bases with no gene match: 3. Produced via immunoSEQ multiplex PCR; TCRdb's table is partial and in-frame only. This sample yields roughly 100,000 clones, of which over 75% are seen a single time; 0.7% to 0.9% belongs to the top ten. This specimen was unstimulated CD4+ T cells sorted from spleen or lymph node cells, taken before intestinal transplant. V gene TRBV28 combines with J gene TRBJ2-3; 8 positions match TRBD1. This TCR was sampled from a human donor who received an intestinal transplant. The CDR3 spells CASRQQGGTDTQYF. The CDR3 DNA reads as TGTGCCAGCAGACAACAGGGGGGCACAGATACGCAGTATTTT.